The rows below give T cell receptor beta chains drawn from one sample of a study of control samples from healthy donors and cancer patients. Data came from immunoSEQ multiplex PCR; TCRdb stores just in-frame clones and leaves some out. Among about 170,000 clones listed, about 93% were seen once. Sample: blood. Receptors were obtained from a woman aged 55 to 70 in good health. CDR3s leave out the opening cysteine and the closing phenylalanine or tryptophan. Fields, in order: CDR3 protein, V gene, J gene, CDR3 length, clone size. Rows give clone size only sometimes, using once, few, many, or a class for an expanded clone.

ASSRTVGGNTGELF,TRBV4-1,TRBJ2-2,14,.
ASSPPTGGNTGELF,TRBV18,TRBJ2-2,14,few
ASSQGRYEQY,TRBV7-2,TRBJ2-7,10,.
ASSLAFGLNTEAF,TRBV7-2,TRBJ1-1,13,.
ASRQVAGELF,TRBV2,TRBJ2-2,10,.
ASRPKEGVGTDTQY,TRBV4-2,TRBJ2-3,14,few
ASSIRTSGGHEQF,TRBV19,TRBJ2-1,13,.
ASRSSWGYT,TRBV19,TRBJ1-2,9,.
ATKAGGQGANEKLF,TRBV15,TRBJ1-4,14,.
ASRDWGVGANVLT,TRBV25-1,TRBJ2-6,13,.
ASSSGSYNSPLH,TRBV27,TRBJ1-6,12,.
ASSLDGASGRGRCQPQH,TRBV11-3,TRBJ1-5,17,.
ASSLDGGNYGYT,TRBV7-3,TRBJ1-2,12,.
ASSTQKANTIY,TRBV6-5,TRBJ1-3,11,once
ASSFAGQGNNEQF,TRBV5-6,TRBJ2-1,13,.
ASTETGLANEKLF,TRBV2,TRBJ1-4,13,.
ASSWDSPNTGELF,TRBV5-1,TRBJ2-2,13,.
ASSLASGEWSPLH,TRBV7-8,TRBJ1-6,13,once
ASSLITGGRSYT,TRBV5-1,TRBJ1-2,12,.
ASSLIAGGPDTQY,TRBV7-2,TRBJ2-3,13,.
ASSESSGGGPDTQY,TRBV6-2/TRBV6-3,TRBJ2-3,14,few
AWSSTGYGYT,TRBV30,TRBJ1-2,10,.
ASSLASGAPLNYGYT,TRBV7-2,TRBJ1-2,15,few
ASSGSGLGNTEAF,TRBV2,TRBJ1-1,13,.
ASSPGAVNEKLF,TRBV18,TRBJ1-4,12,once
ASSWGDSGGRETQY,TRBV11-1,TRBJ2-5,14,.
SGEAAHTEAF,TRBV29-1,TRBJ1-1,10,.
ASKAETVNTEAF,TRBV19,TRBJ1-1,12,.
ASSQEWGGRAKNIQY,TRBV4-3,TRBJ2-4,15,once
ASSGKTELF,TRBV7-2,TRBJ2-2,9,.
ASSYLGLAGDTQY,TRBV6-2/TRBV6-3,TRBJ2-3,13,once
ASSRDRAGATDTQY,TRBV5-1,TRBJ2-3,14,.
ASSLGGRGLTNGYT,TRBV11-2,TRBJ1-2,14,.
ASSHRGGEAASRHNEQF,TRBV7-9,TRBJ2-1,17,once
ASSPRNTGELF,TRBV14,TRBJ2-2,11,.
ASSQDWGVGNTIY,TRBV4-3,TRBJ1-3,13,.
ASSLGVSNEKLF,TRBV5-1,TRBJ1-4,12,.
ASSPQGQAYEQY,TRBV5-6,TRBJ2-7,12,.
ASSPQGETQY,TRBV9,TRBJ2-5,10,.
ASSQDGGGTDTQY,TRBV4-1,TRBJ2-3,13,.
ASSIEHEGVYDVTEAF,TRBV19,TRBJ1-1,16,.
ASSLGSVIGTSGGQF,TRBV5-5,TRBJ2-1,15,few
ASSFPARVF,TRBV28,TRBJ1-1,9,.
ASSVHGQGMYEQY,TRBV9,TRBJ2-7,13,.
ASSRNIYNSPLH,TRBV6-5,TRBJ1-6,12,.
ASSYYVGLRGREQY,TRBV6-6,TRBJ2-7,14,.
ASSLGGQGNTEAF,TRBV19,TRBJ1-1,13,.
SGRRESETQY,TRBV29-1,TRBJ2-5,10,.
ASSSDRGYGYT,TRBV5-5,TRBJ1-2,11,.
ASSSDKAEQY,TRBV6-5,TRBJ2-7,10,.
ASSTWRQGGNTIY,TRBV19,TRBJ1-3,13,many
ASSSQRQGANTEAF,TRBV3-1/TRBV3-2,TRBJ1-1,14,.
ASSQLPGQGAIGSGNTIY,TRBV4-1,TRBJ1-3,18,.
ASSGGTGGRSYNSPLH,TRBV5-6,TRBJ1-6,16,.
ASSLKGNGYT,TRBV12-3/TRBV12-4,TRBJ1-2,10,few
ASSPFLGGAGNTIY,TRBV5-6,TRBJ1-3,14,.
SASFTGVEY,TRBV20-1,TRBJ2-7,9,.
ASREGGAGEKLF,TRBV6-1,TRBJ1-4,12,.